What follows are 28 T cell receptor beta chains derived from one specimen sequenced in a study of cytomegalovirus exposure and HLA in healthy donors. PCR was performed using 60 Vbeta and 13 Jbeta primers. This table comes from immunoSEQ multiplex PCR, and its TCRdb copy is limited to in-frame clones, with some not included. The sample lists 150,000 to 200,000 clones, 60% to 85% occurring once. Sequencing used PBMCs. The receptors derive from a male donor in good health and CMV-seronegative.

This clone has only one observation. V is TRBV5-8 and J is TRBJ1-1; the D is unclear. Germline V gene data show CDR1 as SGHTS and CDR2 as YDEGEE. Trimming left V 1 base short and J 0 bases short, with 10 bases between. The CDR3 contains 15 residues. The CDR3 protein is CASSLLSGVNTEAFF. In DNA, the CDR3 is TGTGCCAGCAGCTTGTTGTCCGGGGTGAACACTGAAGCTTTCTTT.

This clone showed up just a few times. The CDR3, as DNA: TGTGCCAGCAGCCAAGAGTCGGCGGGAGGCAACATTCAGTACTTC. Residues: CASSQESAGGNIQYF. This rearrangement joins TRBV4-2 to TRBJ2-4; 8 nucleotides agree with TRBD2. The germline gives CDR1 LGHNA, CDR2 YNFKEQ. With 0 bases clipped from V and 7 bases from J, the junction kept 5 bases outside the gene matches. The CDR3 extends over 15 amino acids.

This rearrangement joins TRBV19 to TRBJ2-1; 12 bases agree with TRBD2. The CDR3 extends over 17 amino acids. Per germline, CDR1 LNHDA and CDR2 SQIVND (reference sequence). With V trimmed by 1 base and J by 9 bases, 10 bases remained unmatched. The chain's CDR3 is CASSIGTSGRMSSEQFF. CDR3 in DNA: TGTGCCAGTAGTATAGGAACTAGCGGGAGGATGAGCAGTGAGCAGTTCTTC.

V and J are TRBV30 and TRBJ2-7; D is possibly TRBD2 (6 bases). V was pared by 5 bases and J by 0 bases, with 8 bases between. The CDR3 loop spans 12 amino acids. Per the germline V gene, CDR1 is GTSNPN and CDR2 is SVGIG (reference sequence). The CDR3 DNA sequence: TGTGCCTGGGACGGGGGCTCCTACGAGCAGTACTTC. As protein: CAWDGGSYEQYF.

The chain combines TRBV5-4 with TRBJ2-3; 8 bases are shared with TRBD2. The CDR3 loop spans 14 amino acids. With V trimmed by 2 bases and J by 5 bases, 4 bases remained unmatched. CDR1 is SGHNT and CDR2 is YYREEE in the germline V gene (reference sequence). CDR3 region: CASSFGAGGDTQYF. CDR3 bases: TGTGCCAGCAGCTTCGGGGCGGGGGGAGATACGCAGTATTTT.

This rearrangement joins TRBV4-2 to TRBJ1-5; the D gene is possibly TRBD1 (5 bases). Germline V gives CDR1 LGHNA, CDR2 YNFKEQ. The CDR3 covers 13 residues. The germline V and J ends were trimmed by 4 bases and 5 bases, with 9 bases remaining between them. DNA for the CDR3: TGTGCCAGCAGCCTCGGACATGATCAGCCCCAGCATTTT. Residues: CASSLGHDQPQHF.

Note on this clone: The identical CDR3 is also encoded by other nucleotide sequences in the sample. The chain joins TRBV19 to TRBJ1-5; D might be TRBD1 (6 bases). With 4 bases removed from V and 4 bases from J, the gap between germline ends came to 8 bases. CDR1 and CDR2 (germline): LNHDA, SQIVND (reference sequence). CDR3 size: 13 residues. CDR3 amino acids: CASSTQGNQPQHF. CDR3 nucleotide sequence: TGTGCCAGTAGTACACAGGGAAATCAGCCCCAGCATTTT.

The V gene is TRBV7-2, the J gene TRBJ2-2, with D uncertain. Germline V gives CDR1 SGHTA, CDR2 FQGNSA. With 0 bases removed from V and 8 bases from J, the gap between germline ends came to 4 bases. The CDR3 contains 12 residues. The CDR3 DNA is TGTGCCAGCAGCTTAGCGCTAGGGGAGCTGTTTTTT. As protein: CASSLALGELFF.

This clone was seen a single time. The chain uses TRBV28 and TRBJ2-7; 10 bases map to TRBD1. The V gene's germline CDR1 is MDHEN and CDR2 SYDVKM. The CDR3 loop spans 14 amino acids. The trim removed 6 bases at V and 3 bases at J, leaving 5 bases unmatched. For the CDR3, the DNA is TGTGCCAGCAGCCGGACAGGGGGTGACTACGAGCAGTACTTC. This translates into CASSRTGGDYEQYF. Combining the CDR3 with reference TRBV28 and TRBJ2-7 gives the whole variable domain DVKVTQSSRYLVKRTGEKVFLECVQDMDHENMFWYRQDPGLGLRLIYFSYDVKMKEKGDIPEGYSVSREKKERFSLILESASTNQTSMYLCASSRTGGDYEQYFGPGTRLTVT.

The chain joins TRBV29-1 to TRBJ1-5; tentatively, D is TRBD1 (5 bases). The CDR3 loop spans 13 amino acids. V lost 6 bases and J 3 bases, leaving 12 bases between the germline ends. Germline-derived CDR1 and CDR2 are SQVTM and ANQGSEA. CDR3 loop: CSVSLQDNQPQHF. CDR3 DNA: TGCAGCGTGTCCTTACAGGACAATCAGCCCCAGCATTTT.

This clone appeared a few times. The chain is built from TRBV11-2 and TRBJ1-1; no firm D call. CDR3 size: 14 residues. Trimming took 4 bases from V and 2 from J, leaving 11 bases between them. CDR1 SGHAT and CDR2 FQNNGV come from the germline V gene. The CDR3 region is CASSSSTRNTEAFF. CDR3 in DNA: TGTGCCAGCAGCTCCTCGACACGAAACACTGAAGCTTTCTTT.

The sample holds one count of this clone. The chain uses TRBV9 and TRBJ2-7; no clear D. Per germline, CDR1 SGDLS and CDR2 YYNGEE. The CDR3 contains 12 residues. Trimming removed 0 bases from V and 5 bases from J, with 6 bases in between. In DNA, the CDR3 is TGTGCCAGCAGCGTAGGATCGGACGAGCAGTACTTC. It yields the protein CASSVGSDEQYF.

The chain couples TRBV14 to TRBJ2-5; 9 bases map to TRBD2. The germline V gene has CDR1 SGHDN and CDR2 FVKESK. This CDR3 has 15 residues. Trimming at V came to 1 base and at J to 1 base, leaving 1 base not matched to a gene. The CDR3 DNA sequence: TGTGCCAGCAGCCAAGGACTAGCGGTCCAAGAGACCCAGTACTTC. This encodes CASSQGLAVQETQYF.

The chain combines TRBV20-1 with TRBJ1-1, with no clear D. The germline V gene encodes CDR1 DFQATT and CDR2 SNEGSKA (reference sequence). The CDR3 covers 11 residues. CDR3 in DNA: TGCAGCGGGTTGCGGAACACTGAAGCTTTCTTT. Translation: CSGLRNTEAFF.

The CDR3 bases are TGTGCCAGCAGCCAAGTAGGTGGACAGGGGTACACTGAAGCTTTCTTT. This gives the protein CASSQVGGQGYTEAFF. The chain joins TRBV4-2 to TRBJ1-1; the match to TRBD1 covers 9 bases. CDR1 and CDR2 (germline): LGHNA, YNFKEQ. V shed 1 base and J 3 bases; nucleotides not matched to a gene: 6. The CDR3 covers 16 residues.

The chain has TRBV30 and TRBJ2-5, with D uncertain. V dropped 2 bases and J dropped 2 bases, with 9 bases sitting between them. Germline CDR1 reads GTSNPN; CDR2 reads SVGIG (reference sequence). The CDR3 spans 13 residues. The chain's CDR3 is CAWSNTEQETQYF. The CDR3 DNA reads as TGTGCCTGGAGTAATACAGAGCAAGAGACCCAGTACTTC.

The CDR3 sequence is CASSQGRDRDYGYTF. The CDR3 DNA sequence: TGTGCCAGCAGCCAAGGCCGGGACAGGGACTATGGCTACACCTTC. This rearrangement joins TRBV14 to TRBJ1-2, with 9 positions matching TRBD1. Germline CDR1 is SGHDN and CDR2 is FVKESK. CDR3 length: 15 amino acids. V shed 1 base, J shed 3 bases, and the junction held 3 bases outside the gene matches.

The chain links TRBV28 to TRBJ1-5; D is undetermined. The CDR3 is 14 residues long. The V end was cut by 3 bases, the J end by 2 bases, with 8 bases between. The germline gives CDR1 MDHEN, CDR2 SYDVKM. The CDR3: CASSFVGGNQPQHF. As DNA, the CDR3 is TGTGCCAGCAGTTTCGTGGGAGGCAATCAGCCCCAGCATTTT.

CDR3 residues: CASSARVDQPQHF. The CDR3 nucleotides read TGCGCCAGCAGTGCCAGGGTGGATCAGCCCCAGCATTTT. The rearrangement uses TRBV10-1 and TRBJ1-5, with D maybe TRBD1 (5 bases). V was trimmed by 4 bases and J by 5 bases, leaving 9 bases between them. The length of the CDR3 is 13 residues. Germline V gene lookup returns CDR1 WNHNN and CDR2 SYGVQD (reference sequence).

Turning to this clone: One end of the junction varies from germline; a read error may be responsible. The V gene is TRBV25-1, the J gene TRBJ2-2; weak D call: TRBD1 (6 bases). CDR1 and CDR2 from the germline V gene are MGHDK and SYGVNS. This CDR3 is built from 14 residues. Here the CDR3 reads CASSEWGLPGELFF. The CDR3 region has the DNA TGTGCCAGCAGCGAATGGGGGCTCCCCGGGGAGCTGTTTTTT.

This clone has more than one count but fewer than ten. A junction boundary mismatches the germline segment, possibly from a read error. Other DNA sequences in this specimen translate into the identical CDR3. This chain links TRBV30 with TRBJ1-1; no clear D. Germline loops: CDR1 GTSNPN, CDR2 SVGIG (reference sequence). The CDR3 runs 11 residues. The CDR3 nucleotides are TGTGCCTGGAGTGTATACACCGAAGCTTTCTTT. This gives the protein CAWSVYTEAFF.

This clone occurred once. The CDR3 is CASSMIDRGSNQPQHF. CDR3 sequence (DNA): TGTGCCAGTAGTATGATCGACAGGGGCAGCAATCAGCCCCAGCATTTT. J is TRBJ1-5 and V is TRBV19; 8 bases line up with TRBD1. Germline V gene data show CDR1 as LNHDA and CDR2 as SQIVND (reference sequence). Germline trimming cut 3 bases from V and 1 base from J; bases unmatched to any gene: 5. The CDR3 length is 16 residues.

The CDR3 is CASSSDTYEQYF. As DNA, the CDR3 is TGTGCCAGCAGTTCGGACACCTACGAGCAGTACTTC. This chain uses TRBV28 with TRBJ2-7, with TRBD1 as a possible D gene (5 bases). This CDR3 contains 12 residues. Trimming took 4 bases from V and 2 from J, leaving 6 bases between them. The germline V gene has CDR1 MDHEN and CDR2 SYDVKM. Full variable domain (missing parts from reference TRBV28 and TRBJ2-7): DVKVTQSSRYLVKRTGEKVFLECVQDMDHENMFWYRQDPGLGLRLIYFSYDVKMKEKGDIPEGYSVSREKKERFSLILESASTNQTSMYLCASSSDTYEQYFGPGTRLTVT.

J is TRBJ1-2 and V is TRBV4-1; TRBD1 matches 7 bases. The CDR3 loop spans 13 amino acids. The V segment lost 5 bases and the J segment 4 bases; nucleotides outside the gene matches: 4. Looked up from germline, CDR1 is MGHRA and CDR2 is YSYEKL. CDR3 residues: CASSRQGFYGYTF. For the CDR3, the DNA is TGCGCCAGCAGCAGACAGGGATTCTATGGCTACACCTTC.

CDR3 loop: CASSSTGPNTGELFF. The CDR3 DNA follows: TGTGCCAGCAGCTCAACGGGCCCGAACACCGGGGAGCTGTTTTTT. The V gene is TRBV7-3, the J gene TRBJ2-2, with no clear D. The CDR3 runs 15 residues. The V end was cut by 4 bases, the J end by 0 bases, with 9 bases between. Looked up from germline, CDR1 is SGHTA and CDR2 is FQGTGA. The full variable domain, in which reference TRBV7-3 and TRBJ2-2 provide the parts outside the CDR3, is GAGVSQTPSNKVTEKGKYVELRCDPISGHTALYWYRQSLGQGPEFLIYFQGTGAADDSGLPNDRFFAVRPEGSVSTLKIQRTERGDSAVYLCASSSTGPNTGELFFGEGSRLTVL.

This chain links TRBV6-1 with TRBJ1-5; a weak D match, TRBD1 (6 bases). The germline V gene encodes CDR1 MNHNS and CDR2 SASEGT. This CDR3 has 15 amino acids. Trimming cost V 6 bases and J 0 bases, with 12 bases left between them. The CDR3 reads CASRITGYSNQPQHF. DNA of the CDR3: TGTGCCAGCAGAATTACAGGGTATAGCAATCAGCCCCAGCATTTT.

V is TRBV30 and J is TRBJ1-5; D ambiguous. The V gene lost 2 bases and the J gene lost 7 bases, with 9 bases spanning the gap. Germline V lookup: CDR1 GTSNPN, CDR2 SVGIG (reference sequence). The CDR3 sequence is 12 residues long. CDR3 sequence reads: CAWSLGNQPQHF. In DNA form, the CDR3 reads TGTGCCTGGAGTCTAGGAAACCAGCCCCAGCATTTT. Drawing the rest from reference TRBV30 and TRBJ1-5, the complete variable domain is SQTIHQWPATLVQPVGSPLSLECTVEGTSNPNLYWYRQAAGRGLQLLFYSVGIGQISSEVPQNLSASRPQDRQFILSSKKLLLSDSGFYLCAWSLGNQPQHFGDGTRLSIL.

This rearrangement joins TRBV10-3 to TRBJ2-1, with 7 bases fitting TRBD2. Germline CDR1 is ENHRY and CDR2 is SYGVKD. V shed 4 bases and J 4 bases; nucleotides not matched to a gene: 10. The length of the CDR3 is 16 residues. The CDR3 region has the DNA TGTGCCATCAGTGGGGGAGCGGGGACCCTTTACAATGAGCAGTTCTTC. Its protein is CAISGGAGTLYNEQFF.